The rows below give T cell receptor beta chains drawn from one sample of a study of blood T cells in healthy people across ages. TCRdb reanalysed the 5' RACE reads using MiXCR and keeps one entry per CDR3 protein. This repertoire shows more than 500,000 distinct CDR3 sequences, approximately 30% found once; its top ten account for less than 20%. The sequenced sample was blood. The receptors originated from a woman in her 70s in good health. The CDR3 runs from the conserved cysteine through the conserved F or W. D genes are given only for firm matches. Size is omitted from some rows. Given values are once, few, many or a class for expanded clones.

CDR3 length,D gene,J gene,clone size,V gene,CDR3 DNA,CDR3 protein
15,TRBD2,TRBJ2-1,.,TRBV7-9,TGTGCCAGCAGTGCCCCCGGGACTAGCGGGAATGAGCAGTTCTTC,CASSAPGTSGNEQFF
14,.,TRBJ1-2,.,TRBV7-2,TGTGCCAGCAGCCCGCGGAGCTCATCCTATGGCTACACCTTC,CASSPRSSSYGYTF
15,.,TRBJ1-1,once,TRBV27,TGTGCCAGCAGCACGGACAGATACCCCAACACTGAAGCTTTCTTT,CASSTDRYPNTEAFF
14,TRBD1,TRBJ1-4,.,TRBV5-1,TGCGCCACCCATCCCGGGACAGGAAATGAAAAACTGTTTTTT,CATHPGTGNEKLFF
14,.,TRBJ2-7,.,TRBV27,TGTGCCAGCAGTTTAGGTACGGGGGCGGACGAGCAGTACTTC,CASSLGTGADEQYF
13,.,TRBJ2-1,few,TRBV7-2,TGTGCCAGCAGCTTATATCGGCGTAGTGAGCAGTTCTTC,CASSLYRRSEQFF
13,.,TRBJ2-5,.,TRBV5-1,TGCGCCAGCAGCTCCTACAGGGTTGAGACCCAGTACTTC,CASSSYRVETQYF
14,.,TRBJ1-6,.,TRBV20-1,TGCAGTGCCGTGCGGGAAGCTGTCAATTCACCCCTCCACTTT,CSAVREAVNSPLHF
12,.,TRBJ1-6,.,TRBV18,TGTGCCAGCTCACCGGACCGGGACTCCCTCCACTTT,CASSPDRDSLHF
15,.,TRBJ1-1,.,TRBV7-9,TGTGCCAGCAGCTTCGGGCAGGGGAGGAATACTGAAGCTTTCTTT,CASSFGQGRNTEAFF
15,.,TRBJ1-5,.,TRBV27,TGTGCCAGCAGTTTGGTAGGGAAAGGTCATCAGCCCCAGCATTTT,CASSLVGKGHQPQHF
17,.,TRBJ2-3,few,TRBV20-1,TGCAGTGCTAGAGATCAATCGACTTACTCAAGCACAGATACGCGGTATTTT,CSARDQSTYSSTDTRYF
14,TRBD1,TRBJ1-2,.,TRBV7-6,TGTGCCAGCAGCTCTGGACAGGGGATCGGGGGCTACACCTTC,CASSSGQGIGGYTF
13,.,TRBJ2-5,.,TRBV7-2,TGTGCCAGCAGCTCCAGGACTGGAGAGACCCAGTACTTC,CASSSRTGETQYF
12,.,TRBJ1-5,.,TRBV28,TGTGCCAGCCTAGAAGGTAATCAGCCCCAGCATTTT,CASLEGNQPQHF
14,.,TRBJ2-2,.,TRBV27,TGTGCCAGCACCCTAAGGCGAGGGACCGGGGAGCTGTTTTTT,CASTLRRGTGELFF
16,.,TRBJ2-7,.,TRBV7-9,TGTGCCAGCAGCCCCCCGGGGGTACTTGGCTCCTACGAGCAGTACTTC,CASSPPGVLGSYEQYF
12,.,TRBJ2-1,few,TRBV11-3,TGTGCCAGCAGACAGGATTACAATGAGCAGTTCTTC,CASRQDYNEQFF
16,.,TRBJ2-7,.,TRBV6-2/TRBV6-3,TGTGCCAGCAGTTACTTCCCGCAGAGGAATTCCTACGAGCAGTACTTC,CASSYFPQRNSYEQYF
14,.,TRBJ2-6,.,TRBV7-3,TGTGCCAGCAGCTTAATGCCGACCGCGGCCGTCCTGACTTTC,CASSLMPTAAVLTF
16,.,TRBJ1-4,.,TRBV4-3,TGCGCCAGCAGCCAGGCCGGGGGGTATGAGCCGGAAAAACTGTTTTTT,CASSQAGGYEPEKLFF
16,TRBD1,TRBJ2-1,few,TRBV6-2/TRBV6-3,TGTGCCAGCAGAAAGGGGGGACAGGGGACCAACAATGAGCAGTTCTTC,CASRKGGQGTNNEQFF
11,.,TRBJ1-1,few,TRBV29-1,TGCAGCGTCGCAAGAGTAGAAATTCGTATCTTT,CSVARVEIRIF
17,.,TRBJ1-1,.,TRBV6-2/TRBV6-3,TGTGCCAGCAGAAGGGGCCAGATTATCTCGAAGGGAACTGAAGCTTTCTTT,CASRRGQIISKGTEAFF
14,.,TRBJ2-3,.,TRBV20-1,TGCAGTGCTAGAACTCCAACTAGCACAGATACGCAGTATTTT,CSARTPTSTDTQYF
12,.,TRBJ1-3,.,TRBV6-2/TRBV6-3,TGTGCCAGCGGTGGCTCTGGAAACACCATATATTTT,CASGGSGNTIYF
14,.,TRBJ2-4,few,TRBV19,TGTGCCAGTAGTAATCAGGGGGCCAAAAACATTCAGTACTTC,CASSNQGAKNIQYF
14,.,TRBJ2-3,.,TRBV12-3/TRBV12-4,TGTGCCAGCAGCCGAGCGGTGAAAATAAATACGCAGTATTTT,CASSRAVKINTQYF
11,.,TRBJ2-1,.,TRBV20-1,TGCAGTGCGCGGATACGGACGGGGCAGTTCTTC,CSARIRTGQFF
16,.,TRBJ2-3,.,TRBV12-3/TRBV12-4,TGTGCCAGCAGTTTATATGGCCAGGTTAGCACAGATGCGCAATATTTT,CASSLYGQVSTDAQYF
14,.,TRBJ2-2,.,TRBV6-2/TRBV6-3,TGTGCCAGCAGTTACTCGATGGCGGTCCGGGAGCTGTTTTTT,CASSYSMAVRELFF
14,.,TRBJ1-2,.,TRBV15,TGTGCCACCAGCAGAGAAGGGCTACTGATCGACTACACCTTC,CATSREGLLIDYTF
14,.,TRBJ1-2,few,TRBV3-1,TGTGCCAGCAGCCCTGGGCAGCTGAACTATGGCTACACCTTC,CASSPGQLNYGYTF
11,.,TRBJ2-6,.,TRBV4-3,TGCGCCAGCAGCCAAGACGACGTCCTGACTTTC,CASSQDDVLTF
12,.,TRBJ2-5,.,TRBV6-2/TRBV6-3,TGTGCCAGCAGGACAAGGGTCGCGGCCCAGTACTTC,CASRTRVAAQYF
14,.,TRBJ2-5,.,TRBV20-1,TGCAGTGCTAGAGATCCAGCGTTGGGAGAGACCCAGTACTTC,CSARDPALGETQYF
14,TRBD2,TRBJ2-1,.,TRBV7-8,TGTGCCAGCAGCTCAGCGGGAGGGCCTGATGAGCAGTTCTTC,CASSSAGGPDEQFF
11,.,TRBJ2-5,many,TRBV6-2/TRBV6-3,TGTGCCAGCAGTTACGGGGAGACCCAGTACTTC,CASSYGETQYF
14,.,TRBJ1-5,.,TRBV4-2,TGTGCCAGCAGCCAAGGAGGAAGGGGTCAGCCCCAGCATTTT,CASSQGGRGQPQHF
13,TRBD2,TRBJ2-2,.,TRBV12-3/TRBV12-4,TGTGCCAGCACTCCGCGCGGGGGGTATGGGCTGTTTTTT,CASTPRGGYGLFF
17,TRBD2,TRBJ2-5,few,TRBV20-1,TGCAGTGCTCCCCGTCGGGCAGGGAGGGGCCAAAAAGAGACCCAGTACTTC,CSAPRRAGRGQKETQYF
11,.,TRBJ2-7,many,TRBV25-1,TGTGCCAGCAGTAACTCCTACGAGCAGTACTTC,CASSNSYEQYF
13,.,TRBJ2-3,.,TRBV18,TGTGCCAGCTCACCGCCATCAGGAGATACGCAGTATTTT,CASSPPSGDTQYF